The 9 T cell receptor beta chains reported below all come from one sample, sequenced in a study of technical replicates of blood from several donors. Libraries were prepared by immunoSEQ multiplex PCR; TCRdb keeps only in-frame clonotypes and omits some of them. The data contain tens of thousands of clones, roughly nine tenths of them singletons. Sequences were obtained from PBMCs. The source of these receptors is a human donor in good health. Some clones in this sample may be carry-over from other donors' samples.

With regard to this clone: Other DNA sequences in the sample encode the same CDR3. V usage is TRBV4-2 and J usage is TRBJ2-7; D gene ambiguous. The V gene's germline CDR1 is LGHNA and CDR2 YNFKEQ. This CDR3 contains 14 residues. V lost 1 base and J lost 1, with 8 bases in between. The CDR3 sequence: CASSQGPLSYEQYF. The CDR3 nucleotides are TGTGCCAGCAGCCAAGGCCCACTTTCCTACGAGCAGTACTTC.

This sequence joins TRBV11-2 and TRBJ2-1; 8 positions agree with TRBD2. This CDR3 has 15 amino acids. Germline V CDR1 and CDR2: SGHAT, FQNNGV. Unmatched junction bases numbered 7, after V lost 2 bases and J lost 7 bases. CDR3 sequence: CASSLIGGAGNEQFF. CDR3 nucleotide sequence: TGTGCCAGCAGCTTAATCGGGGGGGCTGGGAATGAGCAGTTCTTC.

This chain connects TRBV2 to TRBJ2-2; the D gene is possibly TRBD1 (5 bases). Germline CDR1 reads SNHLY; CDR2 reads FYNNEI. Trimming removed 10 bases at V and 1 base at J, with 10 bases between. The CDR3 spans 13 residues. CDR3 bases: TGTGCCACCCATACAGGGAACACCGGGGAGCTGTTTTTT. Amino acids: CATHTGNTGELFF.

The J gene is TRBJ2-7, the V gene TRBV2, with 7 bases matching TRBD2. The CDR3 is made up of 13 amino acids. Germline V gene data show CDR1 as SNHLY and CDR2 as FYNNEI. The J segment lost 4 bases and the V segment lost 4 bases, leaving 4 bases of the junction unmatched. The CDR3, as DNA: TGTGCCAGCAGTGCCGAGGGAGGGTACGAGCAGTACTTC. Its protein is CASSAEGGYEQYF.

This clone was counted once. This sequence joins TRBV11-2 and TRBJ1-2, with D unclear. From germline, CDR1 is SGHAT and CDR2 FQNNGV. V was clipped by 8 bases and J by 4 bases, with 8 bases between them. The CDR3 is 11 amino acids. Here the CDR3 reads CASADGYGYTF. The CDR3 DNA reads TGTGCCAGCGCGGATGGCTATGGCTACACCTTC.

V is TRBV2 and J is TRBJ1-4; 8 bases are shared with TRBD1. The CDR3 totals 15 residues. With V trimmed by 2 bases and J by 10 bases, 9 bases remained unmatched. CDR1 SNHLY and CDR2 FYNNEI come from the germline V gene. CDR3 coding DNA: TGTGCCAGCAGTGAAAATAGAGCACAGGGGGTAAAACTGTTTTTT. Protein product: CASSENRAQGVKLFF.

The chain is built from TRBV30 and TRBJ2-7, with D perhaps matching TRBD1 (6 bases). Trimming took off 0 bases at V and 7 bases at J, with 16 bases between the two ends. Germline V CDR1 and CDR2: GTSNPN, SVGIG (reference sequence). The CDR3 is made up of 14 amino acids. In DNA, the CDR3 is TGTGCCTGGAGTGTCCCACAGGGAGTAGTGGAGCAGTACTTC. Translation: CAWSVPQGVVEQYF. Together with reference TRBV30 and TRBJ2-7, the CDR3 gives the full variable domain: SQTIHQWPATLVQPVGSPLSLECTVEGTSNPNLYWYRQAAGRGLQLLFYSVGIGQISSEVPQNLSASRPQDRQFILSSKKLLLSDSGFYLCAWSVPQGVVEQYFGPGTRLTVT.

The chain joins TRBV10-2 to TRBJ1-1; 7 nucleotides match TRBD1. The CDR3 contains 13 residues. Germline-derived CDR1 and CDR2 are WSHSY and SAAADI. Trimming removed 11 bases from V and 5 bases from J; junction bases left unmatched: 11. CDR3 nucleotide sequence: TGCGCCGGCGGGGACAGCCCGGGGACTGAAGCTTTCTTT. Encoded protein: CAGGDSPGTEAFF.

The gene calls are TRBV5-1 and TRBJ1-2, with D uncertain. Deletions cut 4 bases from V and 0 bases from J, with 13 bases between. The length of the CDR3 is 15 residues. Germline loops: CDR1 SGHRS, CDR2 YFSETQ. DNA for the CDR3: TGCGCCAGCAGCATAGATTCCTCCCCTAACTATGGCTACACCTTC. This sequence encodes CASSIDSSPNYGYTF.